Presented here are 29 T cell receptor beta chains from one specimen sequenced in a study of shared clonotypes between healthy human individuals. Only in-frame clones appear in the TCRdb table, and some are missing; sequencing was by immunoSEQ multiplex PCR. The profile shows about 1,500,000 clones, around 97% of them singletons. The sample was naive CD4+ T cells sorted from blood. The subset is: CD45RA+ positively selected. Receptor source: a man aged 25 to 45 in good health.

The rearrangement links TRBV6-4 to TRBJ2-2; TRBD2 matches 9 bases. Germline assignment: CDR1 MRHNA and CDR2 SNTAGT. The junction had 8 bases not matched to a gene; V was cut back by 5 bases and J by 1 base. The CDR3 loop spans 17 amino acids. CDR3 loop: CASSRSTSGQNTGELFF. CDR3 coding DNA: TGTGCCAGCAGTCGAAGTACTAGCGGGCAGAACACCGGGGAGCTGTTTTTT.

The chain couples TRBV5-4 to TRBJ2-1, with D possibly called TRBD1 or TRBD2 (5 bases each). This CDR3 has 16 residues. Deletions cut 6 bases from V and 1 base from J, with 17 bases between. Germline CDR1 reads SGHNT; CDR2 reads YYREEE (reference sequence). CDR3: CASNPPGALSYNEQFF. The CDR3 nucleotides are TGTGCCAGCAACCCCCCCGGGGCCCTATCCTACAATGAGCAGTTCTTC. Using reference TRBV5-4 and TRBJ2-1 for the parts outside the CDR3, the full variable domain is ETGVTQSPTHLIKTRGQQVTLRCSSQSGHNTVSWYQQALGQGPQFIFQYYREEENGRGNFPPRFSGLQFPNYSSELNVNALELDDSALYLCASNPPGALSYNEQFFGPGTRLTVL.

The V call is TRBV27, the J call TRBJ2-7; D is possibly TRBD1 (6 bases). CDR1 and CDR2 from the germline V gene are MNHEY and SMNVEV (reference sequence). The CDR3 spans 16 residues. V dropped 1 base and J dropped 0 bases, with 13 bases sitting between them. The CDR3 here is CASSLWAGAGSYEQYF. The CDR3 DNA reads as TGTGCCAGCAGTTTATGGGCAGGGGCGGGCTCCTACGAGCAGTACTTC.

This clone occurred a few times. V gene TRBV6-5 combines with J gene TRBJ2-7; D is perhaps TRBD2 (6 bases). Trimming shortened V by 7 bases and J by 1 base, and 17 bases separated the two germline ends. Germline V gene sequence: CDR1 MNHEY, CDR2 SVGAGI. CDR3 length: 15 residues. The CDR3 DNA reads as TGTGCCAGCACTCCACGGACGGGAGCTTCCTACGAGCAGTACTTC. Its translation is CASTPRTGASYEQYF.

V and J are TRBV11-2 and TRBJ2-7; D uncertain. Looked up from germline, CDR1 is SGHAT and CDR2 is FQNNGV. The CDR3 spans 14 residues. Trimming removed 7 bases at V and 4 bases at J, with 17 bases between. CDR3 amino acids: CASTYSWGTYEQYF. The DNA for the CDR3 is TGTGCCAGCACCTATTCCTGGGGTACATACGAGCAGTACTTC.

CDR3 DNA: TGTGCCAGCAGTTCCGAGGGGGCGTCCGCCTACGAGCAGTACTTC. This gives the protein CASSSEGASAYEQYF. V is TRBV2 and J is TRBJ2-7, with 7 bases aligning to TRBD1. CDR3 length equals 15 residues. Trimming cost V 5 bases and J 2 bases; bases outside gene matches: 9. CDR1 and CDR2 from the germline V gene are SNHLY and FYNNEI. Based on the CDR3 plus reference TRBV2 and TRBJ2-7, the full variable domain is EPEVTQTPSHQVTQMGQEVILRCVPISNHLYFYWYRQILGQKVEFLVSFYNNEISEKSEIFDDQFSVERPDGSNFTLKIRSTKLEDSAMYFCASSSEGASAYEQYFGPGTRLTVT.

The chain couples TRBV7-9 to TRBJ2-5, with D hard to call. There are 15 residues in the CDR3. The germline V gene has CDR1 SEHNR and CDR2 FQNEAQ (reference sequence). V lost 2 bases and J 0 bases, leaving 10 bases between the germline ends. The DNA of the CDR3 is TGTGCCAGCAGCTTATTGGGGTTGGACCAAGAGACCCAGTACTTC. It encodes CASSLLGLDQETQYF.

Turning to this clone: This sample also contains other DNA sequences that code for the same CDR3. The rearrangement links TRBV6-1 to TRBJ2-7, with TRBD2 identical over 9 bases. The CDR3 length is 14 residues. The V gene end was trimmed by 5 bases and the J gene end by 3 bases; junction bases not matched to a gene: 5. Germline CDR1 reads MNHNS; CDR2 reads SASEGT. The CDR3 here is CASSSLAGLYEQYF. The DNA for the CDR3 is TGTGCCAGCAGTTCTCTAGCGGGGCTCTACGAGCAGTACTTC.

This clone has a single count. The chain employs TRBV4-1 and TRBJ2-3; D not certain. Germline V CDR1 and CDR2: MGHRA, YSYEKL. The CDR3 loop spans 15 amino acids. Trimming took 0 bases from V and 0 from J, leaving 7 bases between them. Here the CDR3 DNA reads TGCGCCAGCAGCCAAGACGGGCCAAGCACAGATACGCAGTATTTT. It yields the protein CASSQDGPSTDTQYF.

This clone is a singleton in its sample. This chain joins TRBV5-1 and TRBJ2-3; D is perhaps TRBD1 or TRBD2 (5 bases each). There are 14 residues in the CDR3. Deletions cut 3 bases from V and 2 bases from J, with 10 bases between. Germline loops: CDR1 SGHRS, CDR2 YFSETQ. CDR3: CASSYGTSTDTQYF. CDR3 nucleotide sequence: TGCGCCAGCAGCTATGGGACGTCCACAGATACGCAGTATTTT.

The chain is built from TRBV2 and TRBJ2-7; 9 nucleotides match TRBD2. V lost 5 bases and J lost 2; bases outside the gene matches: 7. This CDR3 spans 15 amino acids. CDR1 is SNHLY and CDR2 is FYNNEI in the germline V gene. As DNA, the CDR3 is TGTGCCAGCAGTCCTCGGACTAGCGTGCCCTACGAGCAGTACTTC. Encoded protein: CASSPRTSVPYEQYF.

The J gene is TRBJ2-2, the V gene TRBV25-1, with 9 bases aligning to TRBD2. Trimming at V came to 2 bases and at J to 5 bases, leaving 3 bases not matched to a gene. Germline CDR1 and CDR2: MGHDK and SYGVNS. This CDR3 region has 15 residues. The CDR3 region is CASSELAGKTGELFF. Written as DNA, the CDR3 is TGTGCCAGCAGTGAACTAGCGGGAAAGACCGGGGAGCTGTTTTTT.

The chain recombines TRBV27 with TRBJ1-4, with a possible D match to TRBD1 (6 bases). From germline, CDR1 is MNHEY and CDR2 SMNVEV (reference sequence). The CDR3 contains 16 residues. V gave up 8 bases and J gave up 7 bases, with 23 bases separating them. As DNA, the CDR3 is TGTGCCAGCCTCCCGGGGGGCGCGGGGCTAGGTGAAAAACTGTTTTTT. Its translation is CASLPGGAGLGEKLFF.

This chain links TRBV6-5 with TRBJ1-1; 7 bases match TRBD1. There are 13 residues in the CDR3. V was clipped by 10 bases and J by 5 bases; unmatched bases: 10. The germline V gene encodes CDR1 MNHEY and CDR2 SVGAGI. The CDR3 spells CATRGGGRTEAFF. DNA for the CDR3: TGTGCCACCCGGGGAGGGGGCCGAACTGAAGCTTTCTTT.

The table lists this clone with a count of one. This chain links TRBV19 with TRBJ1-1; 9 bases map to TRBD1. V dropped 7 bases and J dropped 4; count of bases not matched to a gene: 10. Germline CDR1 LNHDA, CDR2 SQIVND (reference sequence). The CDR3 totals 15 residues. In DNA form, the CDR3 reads TGTGCCAGTAAAACAGGGGGCGCGTTGGTCACTGAAGCTTTCTTT. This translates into CASKTGGALVTEAFF.

In nucleotides, the CDR3 is TGCGCCAGCAGCCGCCCCGGAGGGGGCACAGATACGCAGTATTTT. Translating gives CASSRPGGGTDTQYF. The chain carries TRBV5-1 and TRBJ2-3; D might be TRBD2 (6 bases). Germline V gene lookup returns CDR1 SGHRS and CDR2 YFSETQ. The germline V and J ends were trimmed by 4 bases and 1 base, with 13 bases remaining between them. The CDR3 is made up of 15 amino acids. Filled out from reference TRBV5-1 and TRBJ2-3, the complete variable domain reads KAGVTQTPRYLIKTRGQQVTLSCSPISGHRSVSWYQQTPGQGLQFLFEYFSETQRNKGNFPGRFSGRQFSNSRSEMNVSTLELGDSALYLCASSRPGGGTDTQYFGPGTRLTVL.

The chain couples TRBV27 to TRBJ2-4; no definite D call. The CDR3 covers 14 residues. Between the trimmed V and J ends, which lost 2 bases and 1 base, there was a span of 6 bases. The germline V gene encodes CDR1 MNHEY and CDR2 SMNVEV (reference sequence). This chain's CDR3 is CASSLGDAKNIQYF. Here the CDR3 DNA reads TGTGCCAGCAGTTTAGGCGACGCCAAAAACATTCAGTACTTC.

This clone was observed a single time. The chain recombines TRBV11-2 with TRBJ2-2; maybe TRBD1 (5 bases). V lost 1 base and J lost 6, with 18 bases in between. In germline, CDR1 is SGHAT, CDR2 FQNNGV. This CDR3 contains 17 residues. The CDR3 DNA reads TGTGCCAGCAGCTTAGTCGGCTCAGGGTTTGCGGCCGGGGAGCTGTTTTTT. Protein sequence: CASSLVGSGFAAGELFF.

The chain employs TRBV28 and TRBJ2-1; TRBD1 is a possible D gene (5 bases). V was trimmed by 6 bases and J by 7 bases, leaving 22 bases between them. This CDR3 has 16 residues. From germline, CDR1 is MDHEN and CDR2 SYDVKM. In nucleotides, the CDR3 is TGTGCCAGCAGACCAGCGCTAGGGGCCCGCTTGAATGAGCAGTTCTTC. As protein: CASRPALGARLNEQFF. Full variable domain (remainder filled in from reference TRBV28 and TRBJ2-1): DVKVTQSSRYLVKRTGEKVFLECVQDMDHENMFWYRQDPGLGLRLIYFSYDVKMKEKGDIPEGYSVSREKKERFSLILESASTNQTSMYLCASRPALGARLNEQFFGPGTRLTVL.

CDR3: CASSPLHANSNQPQHF. In DNA form, the CDR3 reads TGTGCCAGCTCACCATTGCACGCGAATAGCAATCAGCCCCAGCATTTT. V and J are TRBV18 and TRBJ1-5; the D is unclear. Germline V gene sequence: CDR1 KGHSH, CDR2 LQKENI. V shed 2 bases and J shed 0 bases, with 11 bases lying between them. The CDR3 runs 16 residues.

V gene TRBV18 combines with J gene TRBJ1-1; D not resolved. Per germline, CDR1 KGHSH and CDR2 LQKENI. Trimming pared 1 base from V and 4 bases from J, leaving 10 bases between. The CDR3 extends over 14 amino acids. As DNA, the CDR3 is TGTGCCAGCTCACCACTCCCAGGAGGCACTGAAGCTTTCTTT. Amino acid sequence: CASSPLPGGTEAFF. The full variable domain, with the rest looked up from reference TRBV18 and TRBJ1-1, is NAGVMQNPRHLVRRRGQEARLRCSPMKGHSHVYWYRQLPEEGLKFMVYLQKENIIDESGMPKERFSAEFPKEGPSILRIQQVVRGDSAAYFCASSPLPGGTEAFFGQGTRLTVV.

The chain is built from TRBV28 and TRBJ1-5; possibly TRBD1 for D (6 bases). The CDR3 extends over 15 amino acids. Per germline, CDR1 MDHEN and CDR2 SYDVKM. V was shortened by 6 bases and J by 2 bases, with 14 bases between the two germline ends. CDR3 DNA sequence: TGTGCCAGCAGCACCGACAGGAGGGGCAATCAGCCCCAGCATTTT. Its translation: CASSTDRRGNQPQHF.

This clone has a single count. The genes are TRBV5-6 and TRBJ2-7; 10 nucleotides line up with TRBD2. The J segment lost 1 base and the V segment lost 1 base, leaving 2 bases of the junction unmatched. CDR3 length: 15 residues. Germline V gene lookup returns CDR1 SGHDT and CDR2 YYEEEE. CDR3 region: CASSLTSGMSYEQYF. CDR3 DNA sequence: TGTGCCAGCAGCTTGACTAGCGGGATGTCCTACGAGCAGTACTTC.

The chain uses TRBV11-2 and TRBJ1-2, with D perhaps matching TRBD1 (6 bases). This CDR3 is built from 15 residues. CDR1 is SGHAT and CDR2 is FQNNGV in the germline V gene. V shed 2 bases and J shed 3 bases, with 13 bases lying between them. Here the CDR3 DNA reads TGTGCCAGCAGCTTACCAGGGGCGCGGGACTATGGCTACACCTTC. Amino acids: CASSLPGARDYGYTF.

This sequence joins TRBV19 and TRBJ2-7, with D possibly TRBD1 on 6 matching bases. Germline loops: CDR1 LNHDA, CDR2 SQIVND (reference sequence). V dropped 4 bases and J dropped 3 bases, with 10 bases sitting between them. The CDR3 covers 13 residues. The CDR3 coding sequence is TGTGCCAGTAGTAAAACAGGGCGCTACGAGCAGTACTTC. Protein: CASSKTGRYEQYF. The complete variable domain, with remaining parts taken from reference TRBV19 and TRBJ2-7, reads DGGITQSPKYLFRKEGQNVTLSCEQNLNHDAMYWYRQDPGQGLRLIYYSQIVNDFQKGDIAEGYSVSREKKESFPLTVTSAQKNPTAFYLCASSKTGRYEQYFGPGTRLTVT.

The DNA of the CDR3 is TGCGCCAGCAGCTTGGGGTCCAACTACGAGCAGTACTTC. Its translation is CASSLGSNYEQYF. The V call is TRBV5-1, the J call TRBJ2-7; D is undetermined. Trimming took 0 bases from V and 3 from J, leaving 7 bases between them. The germline gives CDR1 SGHRS, CDR2 YFSETQ. The CDR3 runs to 13 residues.

DNA of the CDR3: TGTGCCAGCAGTCGAAGGGACAGGGGTCTAGCGGGAGTAGGAACCGGGGAGCTGTTTTTT. Amino acids: CASSRRDRGLAGVGTGELFF. The chain couples TRBV9 to TRBJ2-2; D is possibly TRBD1 or TRBD2 (10 bases each). Germline assignment: CDR1 SGDLS and CDR2 YYNGEE. V was shortened by 5 bases and J by 5 bases, with 31 bases between the two germline ends. The CDR3 sequence is 20 residues long.

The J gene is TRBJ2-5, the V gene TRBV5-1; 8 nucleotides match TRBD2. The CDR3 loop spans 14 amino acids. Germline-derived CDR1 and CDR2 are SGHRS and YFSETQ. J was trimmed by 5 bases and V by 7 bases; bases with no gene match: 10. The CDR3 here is CASRVAGSRETQYF. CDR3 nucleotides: TGCGCCAGCCGAGTAGCGGGATCCAGGGAGACCCAGTACTTC.

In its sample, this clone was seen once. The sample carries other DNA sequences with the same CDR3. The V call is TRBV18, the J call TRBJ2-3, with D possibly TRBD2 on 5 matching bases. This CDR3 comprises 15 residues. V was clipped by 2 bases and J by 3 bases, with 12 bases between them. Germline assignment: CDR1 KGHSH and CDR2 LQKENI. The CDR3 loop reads CASSPFRGSTDTQYF. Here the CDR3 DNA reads TGTGCCAGCTCACCATTTAGAGGGAGTACAGATACGCAGTATTTT.